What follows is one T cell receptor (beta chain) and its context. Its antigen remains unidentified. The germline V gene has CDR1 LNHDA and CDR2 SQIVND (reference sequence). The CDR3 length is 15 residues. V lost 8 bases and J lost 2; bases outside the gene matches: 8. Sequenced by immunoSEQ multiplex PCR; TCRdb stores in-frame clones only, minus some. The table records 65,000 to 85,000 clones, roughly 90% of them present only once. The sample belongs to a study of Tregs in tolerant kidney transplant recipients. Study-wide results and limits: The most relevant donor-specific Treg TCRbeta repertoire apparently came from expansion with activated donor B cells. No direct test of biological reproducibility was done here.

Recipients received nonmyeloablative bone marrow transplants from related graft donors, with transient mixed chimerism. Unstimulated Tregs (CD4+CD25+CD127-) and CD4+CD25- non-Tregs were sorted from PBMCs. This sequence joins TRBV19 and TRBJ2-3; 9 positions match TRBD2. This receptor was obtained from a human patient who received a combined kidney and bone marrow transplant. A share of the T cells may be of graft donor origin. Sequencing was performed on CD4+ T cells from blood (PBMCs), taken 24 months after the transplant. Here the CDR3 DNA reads TGTGCCAGTGCCTCCCCTAGCGGGAACACAGATACGCAGTATTTT. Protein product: CASASPSGNTDTQYF.